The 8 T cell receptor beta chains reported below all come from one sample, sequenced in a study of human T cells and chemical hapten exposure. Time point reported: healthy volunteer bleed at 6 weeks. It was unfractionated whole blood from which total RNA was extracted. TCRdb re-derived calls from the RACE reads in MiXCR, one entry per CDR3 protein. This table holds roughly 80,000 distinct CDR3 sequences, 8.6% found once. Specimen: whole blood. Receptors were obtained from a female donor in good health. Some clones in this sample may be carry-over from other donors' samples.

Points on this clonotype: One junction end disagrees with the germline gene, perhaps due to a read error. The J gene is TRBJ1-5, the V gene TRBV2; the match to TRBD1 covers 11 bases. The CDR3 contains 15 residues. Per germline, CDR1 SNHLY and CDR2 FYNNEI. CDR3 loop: CTSGQGARSNQPQHF. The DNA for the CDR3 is TGTACCAGCGGACAGGGGGCAAGGAGCAATCAGCCCCAGCATTTT.

The CDR3 DNA is TGTGCCAGCAGCCCGGGATCTAGCACAGATACGCAGTATTTT. Amino acid sequence: CASSPGSSTDTQYF. The V and J genes are TRBV28 and TRBJ2-3; possible D gene TRBD2, 5 bases. Germline lookup yields CDR1 MDHEN and CDR2 SYDVKM. Trimming shortened V by 6 bases and J by 0 bases, and 10 bases separated the two germline ends. This CDR3 comprises 14 residues.

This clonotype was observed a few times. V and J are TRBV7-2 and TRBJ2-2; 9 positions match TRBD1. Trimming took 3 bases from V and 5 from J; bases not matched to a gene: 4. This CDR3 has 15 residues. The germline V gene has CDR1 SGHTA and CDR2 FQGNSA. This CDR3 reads CASSLRTGETGELFF. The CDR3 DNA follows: TGTGCCAGCAGCTTGCGGACAGGGGAAACCGGGGAGCTGTTTTTT.

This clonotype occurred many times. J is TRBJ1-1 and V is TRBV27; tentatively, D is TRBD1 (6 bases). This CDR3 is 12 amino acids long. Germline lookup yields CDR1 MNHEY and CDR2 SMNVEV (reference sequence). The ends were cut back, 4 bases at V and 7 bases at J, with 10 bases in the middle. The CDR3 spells CASSSTGNEAFF. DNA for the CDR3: TGTGCCAGCAGTTCGACAGGAAATGAAGCTTTCTTT.

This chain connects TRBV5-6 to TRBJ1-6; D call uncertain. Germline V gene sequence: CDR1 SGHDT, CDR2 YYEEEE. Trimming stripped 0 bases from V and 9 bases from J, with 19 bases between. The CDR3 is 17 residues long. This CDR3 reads CASSLVGLGRAGSPLHF. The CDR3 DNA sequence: TGTGCCAGCAGCTTGGTTGGGTTAGGCCGCGCCGGTTCACCCCTCCACTTT.

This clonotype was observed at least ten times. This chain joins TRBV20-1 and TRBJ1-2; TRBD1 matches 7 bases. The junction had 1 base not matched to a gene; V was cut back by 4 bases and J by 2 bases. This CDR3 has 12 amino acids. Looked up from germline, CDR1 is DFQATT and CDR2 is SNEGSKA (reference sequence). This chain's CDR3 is CSANRGNYGYTF. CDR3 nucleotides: TGCAGTGCTAACAGGGGAAACTATGGCTACACCTTC.

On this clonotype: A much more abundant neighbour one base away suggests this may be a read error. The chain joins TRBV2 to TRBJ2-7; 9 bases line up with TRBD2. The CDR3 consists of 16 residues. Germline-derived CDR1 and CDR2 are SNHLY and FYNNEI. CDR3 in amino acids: CANSDTAGGAFYEQYF. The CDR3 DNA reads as TGTGCCAACAGTGACACAGCGGGGGGCGCCTTTTACGAGCAGTACTTC.

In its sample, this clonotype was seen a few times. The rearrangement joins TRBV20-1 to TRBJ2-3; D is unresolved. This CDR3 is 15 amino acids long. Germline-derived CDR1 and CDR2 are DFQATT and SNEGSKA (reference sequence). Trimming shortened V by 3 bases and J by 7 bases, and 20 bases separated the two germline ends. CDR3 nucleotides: TGCAGTGCTAGGGAGAGAAGAAGCCAACACAATACGCAGTATTTT. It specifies CSARERRSQHNTQYF.